This record concerns one TCR beta chain sequence. Its antigen is currently not known. Base qualities are missing; no much larger clone stands one base away. One collaborating source in Seattle enrolled patients while the patients were actively infected and followed the patients over time throughout the course of disease. Each collaborating institution followed its own protocols to collect whole blood in K2EDTA tubes. For TCRbeta analysis, collaborators shipped samples as frozen whole blood, isolated PBMCs, or DNA extracted from either of those sample types. This sample stems from a study of blood T cell repertoires in COVID-19 (dated by TCRdb to the early 2020s). For the study in its entirety: Samples covering the acute and convalescent phases of COVID-19 were provided by collaborators in the United States, Italy and Spain. The material from the prospective study consisted of cDNA or gDNA derived from T cells, B-cell-depleted T cells, or PBMCs. Deeply sampled blood TCRbeta repertoires from subjects exposed to, actively infected with, or recovered from COVID-19 were included in the dataset. The repertoires were released in a freely available public database meant as a resource for research on the immune response to SARS-CoV-2. The samples were drawn from the first 160 participants of the ongoing ImmuneRACE study and from 1,254 subjects provided by 6 global collaborators. A de-identified subject ID, COVID-19 status, age in years and sex were almost always included in the sample metadata. HLA class I and class II types, where available, came from metadata supplied by the sample provider rather than from assay-based typing.

Beyond this particular receptor, the publication reports: How much clinical and demographic metadata was included differed by source and by participant, and the metadata was provided uncurated.

TCRbeta CDR3 regions were amplified from genomic DNA by means of the immunoSEQ Assay, a bias-controlled multiplex PCR. In the original analysis: Within the assay, amplification of reference gene primers was used to estimate how many nucleated cells each sample contained. Sequence reads were collapsed and filtered to measure the absolute abundance of every unique TCRbeta CDR3 rearrangement. For each sample, productive Simpson clonality was calculated as the square root of Simpson's diversity index over productive rearrangements. TCRdb limited this immuneACCESS table to in-frame rearrangements with V and J called. A share of clones is missing; checked studies link under half to unresolved V genes, and the rest is unexplained. V and J calls and clone size are given by that table; D and trimming were obtained from the DNA. For this sample there are tens of thousands of clones; 90% appear just once. Of the sample, approximately 0.57% is held by the ten largest clones.

The CDR3 goes from the cysteine to the phenylalanine over 13 residues. Only the CDR3 DNA stays, 39 bases, in frame from base 1. The germline V gene (reference sequence) specifies SEHNR as CDR1 and FQNEAQ as CDR2. Compared with germline, V lacks 3 bases and J lacks 7 bases; bases without a gene match: 5. This receptor was taken from a man over 45 with COVID-19, enrolled during active disease. Rearrangement joined TRBV7-9 to TRBJ1-1, and 7 bases in between align with TRBD1. The specimen was peripheral blood. The DNA sequence is TGTGCCAGCAGCTTTGAAGGGGGCCTTGAAGCTTTCTTT. This gives the protein CASSFEGGLEAFF.